Listed here are 5 T cell receptor beta chains from one sample, sequenced in a study of blood T cell repertoires in COVID-19. Clones were sequenced by immunoSEQ multiplex PCR, and TCRdb holds only the in-frame ones, with some missing. Among some 250,000 clones, 85% to 90% were seen once, and the ten largest hold 6.2%. Sequencing was performed on peripheral blood. These receptors all come from a man aged 60-69 years with acute or convalescent COVID-19.

V and J are TRBV4-1 and TRBJ2-2, with a weak D call TRBD2 (6 bases). V gave up 2 bases and J gave up 0 bases, with 10 bases separating them. The germline gives CDR1 MGHRA, CDR2 YSYEKL. The CDR3 has 16 amino acids. For the CDR3, the DNA is TGCGCCAGCAGCCAATCCGGCGGGGCGAACACCGGGGAGCTGTTTTTT. Its translation: CASSQSGGANTGELFF.

V and J are TRBV25-1 and TRBJ2-3, with 7 bases fitting TRBD2. This CDR3 is built from 12 residues. V was pared by 7 bases and J by 3 bases, with 1 base of the junction left unmatched. Germline CDR1 and CDR2: MGHDK and SYGVNS. The CDR3 loop is CASKRETDTQYF. As DNA, the CDR3 is TGTGCCAGCAAGCGGGAAACAGATACGCAGTATTTT. Based on the CDR3 plus reference TRBV25-1 and TRBJ2-3, the full variable domain is EADIYQTPRYLVIGTGKKITLECSQTMGHDKMYWYQQDPGMELHLIHYSYGVNSTEKGDLSSESTVSRIRTEHFPLTLESARPSHTSQYLCASKRETDTQYFGPGTRLTVL.

This chain joins TRBV11-2 and TRBJ1-2; 9 nucleotides agree with TRBD1. Looked up from germline, CDR1 is SGHAT and CDR2 is FQNNGV. Trimming cost V 4 bases and J 7 bases; bases outside gene matches: 13. The CDR3 sequence is 16 residues long. Here the CDR3 DNA reads TGTGCCAGCAGCTCCAGCGGGGAACAGGGGGCGGGTGGCTACACCTTC. Protein: CASSSSGEQGAGGYTF.

The chain carries TRBV27 and TRBJ1-2; 9 bases agree with TRBD1. V trimming: 2 bases; J trimming: 3 bases; junction bases outside the gene matches: 10. Germline V CDR1 and CDR2: MNHEY, SMNVEV (reference sequence). CDR3 size: 17 residues. The CDR3 spells CASSLGKDRGLDYGYTF. The CDR3 coding sequence is TGTGCCAGCAGTTTAGGGAAGGACAGGGGACTTGACTATGGCTACACCTTC.

The chain uses TRBV7-2 and TRBJ2-1, with TRBD2 identical over 13 bases. Per germline, CDR1 SGHTA and CDR2 FQGNSA. The CDR3 length is 16 residues. V lost 9 bases to trimming and J lost 8 bases; unmatched junction nucleotides: 13. The CDR3 here is CASQPTGTSGKYEQFF. CDR3 in DNA: TGTGCCAGTCAACCTACCGGGACTAGCGGGAAATATGAGCAGTTCTTC.